This TCR beta chain was captured by sequencing in a study of OX40 agonist ivuxolimab in advanced cancers. As for the study in general: Cancers in dose escalation were hepatocellular, melanoma, renal cell and head and neck.

Trimming took 10 bases from V and 0 from J, leaving 9 bases between them. The CDR3 extends over 12 amino acids. CDR1 MNHNY and CDR2 SVGAGI come from the germline V gene (reference sequence). The data were produced by immunoSEQ multiplex PCR, yet TCRdb's version contains in-frame clones alone and is incomplete. The data show 70,000 to 80,000 clones, around 89% seen once. The TCR sequence derives from an adult with an advanced solid tumor such as melanoma, head and neck, liver or kidney cancer. This specimen consisted of CD4+ or CD8+ T cells sorted from blood, obtained in a trial of the OX40 agonist ivuxolimab. The rearrangement uses TRBV6-6 and TRBJ1-1; D is unresolved. The CDR3 DNA follows: TGTGCCACCACGGGCCTGAACACTGAAGCTTTCTTT. This gives the protein CATTGLNTEAFF.